One and the same sample provided the 27 T cell receptor beta chains below, sequenced in a study of cytomegalovirus exposure and HLA in healthy donors. The PCR contained 60 Vbeta and 13 Jbeta primers. Profiling relied on immunoSEQ multiplex PCR, and the TCRdb table lists in-frame clones only, not all of them. The sample includes around 200,000 clones, around 83% of them seen just once. Input material: PBMCs. These receptors were obtained from a woman aged 45-59 years in good health and CMV-seropositive.

V and J are TRBV19 and TRBJ2-2; D perhaps matches TRBD1 (5 bases). V lost 3 bases to trimming and J lost 7 bases, with 18 bases between them. Germline lookup yields CDR1 LNHDA and CDR2 SQIVND (reference sequence). The CDR3 is 16 amino acids. CDR3 bases: TGTGCCAGTAGTATCCAGACAGTGTTTTTGAGCGGGGAGCTGTTTTTT. Its protein product is CASSIQTVFLSGELFF. Based on the CDR3 plus reference TRBV19 and TRBJ2-2, the full variable domain is DGGITQSPKYLFRKEGQNVTLSCEQNLNHDAMYWYRQDPGQGLRLIYYSQIVNDFQKGDIAEGYSVSREKKESFPLTVTSAQKNPTAFYLCASSIQTVFLSGELFFGEGSRLTVL.

As concerns this clone: The junction and the germline gene differ at one end; a read error may be behind it. This rearrangement joins TRBV7-2 to TRBJ1-2, with D possibly TRBD1 on 6 matching bases. The V gene's germline CDR1 is SGHTA and CDR2 FQGNSA. This CDR3 comprises 14 residues. Here the CDR3 DNA reads TGTGCCAGCAGCTTAGTATCAGGGGAACGCGGCTGCACCTTC. Its translation is CASSLVSGERGCTF.

This clone was counted between two and nine times. This rearrangement joins TRBV10-2 to TRBJ1-2, with D possibly being TRBD1 (6 bases). V was clipped by 8 bases and J by 4 bases, with 17 bases between them. Germline V gene data show CDR1 as WSHSY and CDR2 as SAAADI. The CDR3 has 14 residues. The CDR3 loop reads CASGLQGFGYGYTF. DNA of the CDR3: TGCGCCAGCGGATTACAGGGATTCGGCTATGGCTACACCTTC.

J is TRBJ1-1 and V is TRBV2; maybe TRBD1 (6 bases). Germline values: CDR1 SNHLY, CDR2 FYNNEI. The ends were cut back, 6 bases at V and 3 bases at J, with 11 bases in the middle. This CDR3 has 13 residues. The DNA of the CDR3 is TGTGCCAGCAGACAGGGATCGGACACTGAAGCTTTCTTT. Residues: CASRQGSDTEAFF.

The genes are TRBV6-5 and TRBJ1-6; D not certain. Trimming took 2 bases from V and 7 from J, leaving 12 bases between them. The CDR3 extends over 15 amino acids. Looked up from germline, CDR1 is MNHEY and CDR2 is SVGAGI. The CDR3 sequence is CASSYAPGSNSPLHF. CDR3 coding DNA: TGTGCCAGCAGTTACGCCCCGGGGTCCAATTCACCCCTCCACTTT.

The V and J genes are TRBV11-1 and TRBJ2-7, with D uncertain. The CDR3 length is 16 residues. Germline lookup yields CDR1 SGHAT and CDR2 FQDESV (reference sequence). V lost 2 bases and J 3 bases, leaving 17 bases between the germline ends. The CDR3 sequence is CASSLSVGVSNYEQYF. Here the CDR3 DNA reads TGTGCCAGCAGCTTAAGCGTCGGCGTAAGTAACTACGAGCAGTACTTC.

The chain is built from TRBV9 and TRBJ2-2; D is possibly TRBD1 (5 bases). The germline gives CDR1 SGDLS, CDR2 YYNGEE. CDR3 length equals 15 residues. V gave up 0 bases and J gave up 4 bases, with 10 bases separating them. The CDR3 loop reads CASSVGRQSTGELFF. The CDR3, as DNA: TGTGCCAGCAGCGTAGGAAGACAGAGCACCGGGGAGCTGTTTTTT.

V usage is TRBV11-3 and J usage is TRBJ1-3, with 9 positions matching TRBD1. Germline CDR1 reads SGHNT; CDR2 reads YENEEA. Trimming took 5 bases from V and 3 from J; bases not matched to a gene: 8. This CDR3 region has 16 residues. CDR3 loop: CASSPRDRVFGNTIYF. DNA for the CDR3: TGTGCCAGCAGCCCGCGGGACAGGGTATTTGGAAACACCATATATTTT.

The gene calls are TRBV7-3 and TRBJ1-1, with D perhaps matching TRBD1 (5 bases). The CDR3 is made up of 14 amino acids. CDR1 SGHTA and CDR2 FQGTGA come from the germline V gene. V dropped 4 bases and J dropped 4 bases, with 13 bases sitting between them. The DNA for the CDR3 is TGTGCCAGCAGCTCCAGCGGGGGGGTCACTGAAGCTTTCTTT. The encoded protein is CASSSSGGVTEAFF.

J is TRBJ2-2 and V is TRBV4-1, with D perhaps matching TRBD1 (5 bases). Germline V CDR1 and CDR2: MGHRA, YSYEKL. V was shortened by 4 bases and J by 5 bases, with 14 bases between the two germline ends. This CDR3 is built from 15 residues. CDR3 coding DNA: TGCGCCAGCAGCCCACAGGTCTTGAGGACCGGGGAGCTGTTTTTT. Residues: CASSPQVLRTGELFF.

The table lists this clone with a count of one. This sequence joins TRBV5-6 and TRBJ1-4; D gene uncertain. V was cut by 0 bases and J by 5 bases, with 11 bases left in between. Germline CDR1 SGHDT, CDR2 YYEEEE. The CDR3 is made up of 15 amino acids. Written as DNA, the CDR3 is TGTGCCAGCAGCTTGGGAGGGAGCCCCAATGAAAAACTGTTTTTT. It is translated as CASSLGGSPNEKLFF.

The chain links TRBV20-1 to TRBJ2-1; D uncertain. This CDR3 spans 11 amino acids. V was cut by 2 bases and J by 7 bases, with 6 bases left in between. The germline V gene encodes CDR1 DFQATT and CDR2 SNEGSKA (reference sequence). As DNA, the CDR3 is TGCAGTGCTAGATCGGTAAATGAGCAGTTCTTC. Protein product: CSARSVNEQFF.

The V call is TRBV6-5, the J call TRBJ2-1; 9 positions agree with TRBD1. This CDR3 comprises 15 residues. CDR1 is MNHEY and CDR2 is SVGAGI in the germline V gene. V was clipped by 2 bases and J by 4 bases; unmatched bases: 3. The CDR3 region is CASSYGTGRYNEQFF. The DNA of the CDR3 is TGTGCCAGCAGTTACGGGACAGGGAGATACAATGAGCAGTTCTTC.

The rearrangement links TRBV19 to TRBJ2-1, with unresolved D. CDR3 length equals 14 residues. The germline CDR1 and CDR2 sequences are LNHDA and SQIVND (reference sequence). Deletions cut 7 bases from V and 6 bases from J, with 16 bases between. The CDR3 is CASTNVARGNEQFF. The CDR3 nucleotides read TGTGCCAGTACAAACGTCGCCCGCGGCAATGAGCAGTTCTTC.

The chain is built from TRBV27 and TRBJ1-4, with D possibly TRBD1 on 6 matching bases. This CDR3 region has 14 residues. Trimming left V 7 bases short and J 8 bases short, with 17 bases between. Germline-derived CDR1 and CDR2 are MNHEY and SMNVEV (reference sequence). CDR3 nucleotides: TGTGCCAGCAAAAAGGCGGGGGCTGAAGAAAAACTGTTTTTT. It yields the protein CASKKAGAEEKLFF.

This chain connects TRBV4-3 to TRBJ2-2; D might be TRBD2 (7 bases). Trimming cost V 0 bases and J 5 bases, with 19 bases left between them. This CDR3 contains 18 residues. Germline V CDR1 and CDR2: LGHNA, YSLEER. CDR3 region: CASSQDRGALTGTGELFF. CDR3 DNA sequence: TGCGCCAGCAGCCAAGATCGGGGGGCCCTCACTGGGACCGGGGAGCTGTTTTTT.

The DNA of the CDR3 is TGTGCCATCAGTGATTGGGCTAGCGGAAAAGAGACCCAGTACTTC. This codes for CAISDWASGKETQYF. The chain is built from TRBV10-3 and TRBJ2-5; 7 positions agree with TRBD2. The CDR3 loop spans 15 amino acids. Germline assignment: CDR1 ENHRY and CDR2 SYGVKD. V shed 3 bases and J 3 bases; nucleotides not matched to a gene: 7.

The chain employs TRBV14 and TRBJ1-1, with 7 bases fitting TRBD1. Germline V gene lookup returns CDR1 SGHDN and CDR2 FVKESK. Unmatched junction bases numbered 3, after V lost 2 bases and J lost 0 bases. The CDR3 consists of 15 residues. The CDR3 coding sequence is TGTGCCAGCAGCCAATGGACAGGCATGAACACTGAAGCTTTCTTT. Protein product: CASSQWTGMNTEAFF.

This clone occurred once. V gene TRBV7-8 combines with J gene TRBJ1-4, with D unclear. CDR3 length equals 18 residues. Deletions cut 1 base from V and 4 bases from J, with 19 bases between. From germline, CDR1 is SGHVS and CDR2 FQNEAQ. The CDR3 coding sequence is TGTGCCAGCAGCTTAGGGTTTCGTCGGAGCCACTTTAATGAAAAACTGTTTTTT. It specifies CASSLGFRRSHFNEKLFF.

This clone was seen just once. The V gene is TRBV20-1, the J gene TRBJ1-2, with D perhaps matching TRBD1 (6 bases). Per the germline V gene, CDR1 is DFQATT and CDR2 is SNEGSKA (reference sequence). This CDR3 spans 11 amino acids. CDR3 DNA sequence: TGCAAGGTGGGGGCGAACTATGGCTACACCTTC. Amino acid sequence: CKVGANYGYTF.

The J gene is TRBJ2-1, the V gene TRBV9, with 13 bases that match TRBD2. Germline CDR1 SGDLS, CDR2 YYNGEE. There are 15 residues in the CDR3. The ends lost 0 bases at V and 8 bases at J; junction bases unmatched: 2. Here the CDR3 reads CASSVGTSGGYEQFF. CDR3 nucleotide sequence: TGTGCCAGCAGCGTAGGGACTAGCGGGGGCTATGAGCAGTTCTTC.

The chain joins TRBV4-1 to TRBJ2-3, with D unresolved. Germline CDR1 and CDR2: MGHRA and YSYEKL. This CDR3 has 14 residues. V gave up 1 base and J gave up 7 bases, with 12 bases separating them. CDR3 sequence reads: CASSQAPTINTQYF. Written as DNA, the CDR3 is TGCGCCAGCAGCCAAGCTCCAACTATAAATACGCAGTATTTT.

V usage is TRBV28 and J usage is TRBJ2-7, with D unclear. This CDR3 contains 16 residues. Germline-derived CDR1 and CDR2 are MDHEN and SYDVKM. Trimming took off 6 bases at V and 2 bases at J, with 20 bases between the two ends. The CDR3 nucleotides are TGTGCCAGCAGCAACCACTACGACCGCCAAACCTACGAGCAGTACTTC. This translates into CASSNHYDRQTYEQYF. The entire variable domain, with the rest obtained from reference TRBV28 and TRBJ2-7, is as follows: DVKVTQSSRYLVKRTGEKVFLECVQDMDHENMFWYRQDPGLGLRLIYFSYDVKMKEKGDIPEGYSVSREKKERFSLILESASTNQTSMYLCASSNHYDRQTYEQYFGPGTRLTVT.

The chain carries TRBV19 and TRBJ2-3; 9 bases are shared with TRBD1. Germline-derived CDR1 and CDR2 are LNHDA and SQIVND (reference sequence). The V and J ends lost 4 bases and 5 bases, in that order; junction bases with no gene match: 13. The CDR3 has 17 residues. The CDR3 coding sequence is TGTGCCAGTAGTACAGCCGCCCTACAGGGGGCGGGAGATACGCAGTATTTT. It yields the protein CASSTAALQGAGDTQYF.

V gene TRBV27 combines with J gene TRBJ1-3; D is unclear. V was shortened by 0 bases and J by 0 bases, with 6 bases between the two germline ends. The CDR3 is made up of 15 amino acids. Germline V CDR1 and CDR2: MNHEY, SMNVEV (reference sequence). The CDR3 nucleotides are TGTGCCAGCAGTTTATCGATCTACTCTGGAAACACCATATATTTT. It codes for CASSLSIYSGNTIYF.

The DNA of the CDR3 is TGTGCCTGGCAAAGGGGGACTAGCGGGGGGGCCCTCGAGCAGTACTTC. Translated: CAWQRGTSGGALEQYF. The chain employs TRBV30 and TRBJ2-7; 16 bases line up with TRBD2. The CDR3 sequence is 16 residues long. CDR1 is GTSNPN and CDR2 is SVGIG in the germline V gene (reference sequence). V was clipped by 5 bases and J by 6 bases; unmatched bases: 10. The full variable domain, its missing parts supplied by reference TRBV30 and TRBJ2-7, is SQTIHQWPATLVQPVGSPLSLECTVEGTSNPNLYWYRQAAGRGLQLLFYSVGIGQISSEVPQNLSASRPQDRQFILSSKKLLLSDSGFYLCAWQRGTSGGALEQYFGPGTRLTVT.

The chain combines TRBV4-2 with TRBJ2-3; the D gene is possibly TRBD2 (5 bases). V was pared by 1 base and J by 4 bases, with 12 bases between. Germline loops: CDR1 LGHNA, CDR2 YNFKEQ. This CDR3 spans 15 amino acids. The CDR3 DNA reads TGTGCCAGCAGCCAAGCGGGTGGAGGCGCAGATACGCAGTATTTT. Residues: CASSQAGGGADTQYF.